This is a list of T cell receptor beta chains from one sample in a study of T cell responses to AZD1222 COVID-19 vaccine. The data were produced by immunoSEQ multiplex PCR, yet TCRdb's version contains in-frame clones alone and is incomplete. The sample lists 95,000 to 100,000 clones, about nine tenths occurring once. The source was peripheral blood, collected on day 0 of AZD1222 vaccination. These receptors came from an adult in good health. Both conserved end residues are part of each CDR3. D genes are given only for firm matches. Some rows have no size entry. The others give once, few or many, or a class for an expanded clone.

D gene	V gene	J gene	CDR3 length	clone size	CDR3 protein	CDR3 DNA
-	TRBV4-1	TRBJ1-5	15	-	CASSPYTGGNQPQHF	TGCGCCAGCAGCCCTTACACCGGGGGGAATCAGCCCCAGCATTTT
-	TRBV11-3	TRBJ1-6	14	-	CASSLTGYGSPLHF	TGTGCCAGCAGCTTAACAGGGTACGGTTCACCCCTCCACTTT
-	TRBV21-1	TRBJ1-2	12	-	CASGGLAYGYTF	TGTGCCAGCGGGGGGCTCGCCTATGGCTACACCTTC
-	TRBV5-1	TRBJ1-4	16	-	CASSPDWPGEAEKLFF	TGCGCCAGCAGCCCAGATTGGCCAGGGGAGGCTGAAAAACTGTTTTTT
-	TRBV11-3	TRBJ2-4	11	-	CASGEKNIQYF	TGTGCCAGCGGGGAGAAAAACATTCAGTACTTC
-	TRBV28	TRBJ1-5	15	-	CASSLQAGNNQPQHF	TGTGCCAGCAGTTTGCAAGCAGGGAACAATCAGCCCCAGCATTTT
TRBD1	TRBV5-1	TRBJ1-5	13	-	CASSIQGDQPQHF	TGCGCCAGCAGCATTCAGGGGGATCAGCCCCAGCATTTT
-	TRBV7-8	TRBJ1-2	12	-	CASSLGLYGYTF	TGTGCCAGCAGCCTCGGCCTCTATGGCTACACCTTC
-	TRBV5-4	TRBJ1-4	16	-	CASSSGTDTTNEKLFF	TGTGCCAGCAGCTCCGGGACGGATACAACTAATGAAAAACTGTTTTTT
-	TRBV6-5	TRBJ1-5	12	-	CASNPHNQPQHF	TGTGCCAGCAACCCCCACAATCAGCCCCAGCATTTT
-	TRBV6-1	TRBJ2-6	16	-	CASSERKATGANVLTF	TGTGCCAGCAGTGAACGTAAGGCAACTGGGGCCAACGTCCTGACTTTC
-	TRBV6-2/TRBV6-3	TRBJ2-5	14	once	CASSYWGGQETQYF	TGTGCCAGCAGTTACTGGGGCGGCCAAGAGACCCAGTACTTC
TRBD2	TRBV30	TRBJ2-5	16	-	CAWSSWTSGGGEIQYF	TGTGCCTGGAGTTCCTGGACTAGCGGGGGGGGAGAGATCCAGTACTTC
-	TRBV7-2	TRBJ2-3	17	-	CASSSPPGGGSTDTQYF	TGTGCCAGCAGCTCACCCCCTGGAGGGGGAAGCACAGATACGCAGTATTTT
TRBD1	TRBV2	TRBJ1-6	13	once	CATKGTGVSPLHF	TGTGCCACAAAGGGGACAGGGGTTTCACCCCTCCACTTT
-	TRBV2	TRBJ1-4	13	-	CASSGRALEKLFF	TGTGCCAGCAGTGGCCGGGCCCTTGAAAAACTGTTTTTT
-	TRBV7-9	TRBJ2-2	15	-	CASSLGGRLAGELFF	TGTGCCAGCAGCTTAGGGGGACGGTTGGCCGGGGAGCTGTTTTTT
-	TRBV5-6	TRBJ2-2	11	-	CATQGTGELFF	TGTGCCACACAGGGAACCGGGGAGCTGTTTTTT
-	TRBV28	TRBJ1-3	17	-	CASSRRWGRGSGNTIYF	TGTGCCAGCAGCCGCCGTTGGGGCAGGGGCAGTGGAAACACCATATATTTT
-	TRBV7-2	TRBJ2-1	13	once	CASSLDAGNEQFF	TGTGCCAGCAGCTTAGATGCGGGCAATGAGCAGTTCTTC
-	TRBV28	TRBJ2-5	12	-	CASRGFQETQYF	TGTGCCAGCAGGGGGTTCCAAGAGACCCAGTACTTC
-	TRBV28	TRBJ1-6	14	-	CASRLGGPNSPLHF	TGTGCCAGCAGATTAGGGGGTCCTAATTCACCCCTCCACTTT
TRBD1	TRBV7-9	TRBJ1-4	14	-	CASSPWGRGLELFF	TGTGCCAGCAGCCCCTGGGGCAGGGGGTTGGAACTGTTTTTT
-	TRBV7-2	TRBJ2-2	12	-	CASSLGTGELFF	TGTGCCAGCAGCCTTGGGACCGGGGAGCTGTTTTTT
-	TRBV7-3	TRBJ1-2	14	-	CASSLNSAGNGYTF	TGTGCCAGCAGCTTAAATTCTGCGGGAAATGGCTACACCTTC
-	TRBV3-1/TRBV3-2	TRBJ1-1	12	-	CASSQDGQEAFF	TGTGCCAGCAGCCAAGACGGGCAGGAAGCTTTCTTT
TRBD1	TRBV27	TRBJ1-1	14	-	CASSSGTGVLVAFF	TGTGCCAGCAGTTCTGGGACAGGGGTTTTAGTAGCTTTCTTT
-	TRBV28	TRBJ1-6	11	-	CASAQNSPLHF	TGTGCCAGCGCCCAGAATTCACCCCTCCACTTT
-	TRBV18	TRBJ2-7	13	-	CASSPQATYEQYF	TGTGCCAGCTCACCACAGGCCACTTACGAGCAGTACTTC
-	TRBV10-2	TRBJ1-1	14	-	CASGSTGPGTEAFF	TGCGCCAGCGGATCGACTGGGCCGGGCACTGAAGCTTTCTTT
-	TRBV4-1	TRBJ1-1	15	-	CASSYRLNLNTEAFF	TGCGCCAGCAGTTATCGACTGAATCTGAACACTGAAGCTTTCTTT
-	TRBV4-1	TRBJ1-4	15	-	CASSQVGREAEKLFF	TGCGCCAGCAGCCAAGTGGGGCGGGAGGCTGAAAAACTGTTTTTT
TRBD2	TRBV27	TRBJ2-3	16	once	CASSLVSSGGTDTQYF	TGTGCCAGCAGTTTAGTGTCTAGCGGGGGCACAGATACGCAGTATTTT
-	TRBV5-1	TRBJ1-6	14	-	CASSLGTLVSPLHF	TGCGCCAGCAGCCTCGGGACGCTGGTATCACCCCTCCACTTT
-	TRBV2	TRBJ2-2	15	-	CASVRERTTTGELFF	TGTGCCAGCGTACGTGAGCGGACCACCACCGGGGAGCTGTTTTTT
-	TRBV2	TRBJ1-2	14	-	CASSDPGGVGGYTF	TGTGCCAGCAGTGATCCCGGGGGCGTTGGTGGCTACACCTTC
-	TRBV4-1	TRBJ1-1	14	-	CASRGVLRNTEAFF	TGCGCCAGCAGGGGGGTTTTGAGAAACACTGAAGCTTTCTTT
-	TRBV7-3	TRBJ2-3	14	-	CASSPGQRTDTQYF	TGTGCCAGCAGCCCCGGGCAGAGAACAGATACGCAGTATTTT
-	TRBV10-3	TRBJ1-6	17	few	CAISQFVWGSQNSPLHF	TGTGCCATCAGTCAATTTGTATGGGGGAGTCAAAATTCACCCCTCCACTTT
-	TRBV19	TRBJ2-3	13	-	CASFNRDSGRRYF	TGTGCCAGTTTTAACCGGGACTCCGGGCGACGGTATTTT
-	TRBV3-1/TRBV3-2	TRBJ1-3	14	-	CASSQAYSGNTIYF	TGTGCCAGCAGCCAAGCCTACTCTGGAAACACCATATATTTT
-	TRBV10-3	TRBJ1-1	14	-	CAISELGQNTEAFF	TGTGCCATCAGTGAGTTGGGGCAGAACACTGAAGCTTTCTTT
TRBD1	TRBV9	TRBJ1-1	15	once	CASSAQTGVNTEAFF	TGTGCCAGCAGCGCCCAGACAGGGGTGAACACTGAAGCTTTCTTT
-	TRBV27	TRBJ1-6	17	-	CASSLWTGSSYNSPLHF	TGTGCCAGCAGTCTTTGGACGGGGAGCTCCTATAATTCACCCCTCCACTTT
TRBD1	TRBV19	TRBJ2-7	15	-	CASSSDRESSYEQYF	TGTGCCAGTAGCTCGGACAGGGAAAGCTCCTACGAGCAGTACTTC
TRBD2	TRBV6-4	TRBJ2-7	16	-	CASSDRDYKFSYEQYF	TGTGCCAGCAGTGACCGGGACTATAAATTCTCCTACGAGCAGTACTTC
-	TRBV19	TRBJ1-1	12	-	CASSIEGYEAFF	TGTGCCAGTAGTATTGAGGGCTATGAAGCTTTCTTT
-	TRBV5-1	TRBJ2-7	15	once	CASSLVQAASYEQYF	TGCGCCAGCAGCTTGGTCCAGGCGGCGAGCTACGAGCAGTACTTC
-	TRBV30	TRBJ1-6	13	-	CAWSGGKNSPLHF	TGTGCCTGGAGTGGGGGTAAAAATTCACCCCTCCACTTT
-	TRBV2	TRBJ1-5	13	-	CASRGSSNQPQHF	TGTGCCAGCAGGGGCAGTAGCAATCAGCCCCAGCATTTT
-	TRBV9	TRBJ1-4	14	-	CASSVAATNEKLFF	TGTGCCAGCAGCGTTGCCGCAACTAATGAAAAACTGTTTTTT
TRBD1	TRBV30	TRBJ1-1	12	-	CAWSQGVGEAFF	TGTGCCTGGAGTCAGGGGGTTGGTGAAGCTTTCTTT
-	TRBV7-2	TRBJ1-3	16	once	CASSLRQGSSGNTIYF	TGTGCCAGCAGCTTACGGCAGGGGAGTTCTGGAAACACCATATATTTT
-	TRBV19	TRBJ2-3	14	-	CASSIMGSTDTQYF	TGTGCCAGTAGTATCATGGGTAGCACAGATACGCAGTATTTT
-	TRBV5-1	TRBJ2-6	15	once	CASSLVTSGANVLTF	TGCGCCAGCAGCTTGGTCACCTCTGGGGCCAACGTCCTGACTTTC
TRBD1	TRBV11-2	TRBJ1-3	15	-	CASSTVQGTGNTIYF	TGTGCCAGCAGCACCGTACAGGGGACTGGAAACACCATATATTTT
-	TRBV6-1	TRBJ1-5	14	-	CASSEEGSHQPQHF	TGTGCCAGCAGTGAAGAAGGGTCGCATCAGCCCCAGCATTTT